The source of this T cell receptor beta chain is a study of CD4+ T cells in melanoma. A remark on this clone: Antigen specificity is unknown.

Only in-frame clones appear in the TCRdb table, and some are missing; sequencing was by immunoSEQ multiplex PCR. The sample lists over a hundred clones, 69% occurring once. V gave up 2 bases and J gave up 0 bases, with 8 bases separating them. Germline V CDR1 and CDR2: MNHEY, SVGAGI. This CDR3 has 14 residues. Study observations and caveats: A reported correlation linked neoantigen-specific CD4+ T cells to CD8+, macrophage and B cell function. Diverse differentiation states were reported for melanoma neoantigen-specific CD4+ T cells.

The chain has TRBV6-5 and TRBJ2-7; D unclear. The source of this sequence is a human donor with melanoma. The CDR3 spells CASSYNPDSYEQYF. CDR3 nucleotide sequence: TGTGCCAGCAGTTACAATCCCGACTCCTACGAGCAGTACTTC.